The T cell receptor beta chain described here comes from a study of blood T cells in healthy people across ages. Germline V gene lookup returns CDR1 WSHSY and CDR2 SAAADI. The CDR3 numbers 18 amino acids, ends counted. The use of a sample-barcoded 5' primer and a J-beta primer mix characterized a second PCR of about 7 to 12 cycles. TCRdb recomputed calls from the 5' RACE reads with MiXCR, one row per CDR3 protein. The sample lists some 890,000 distinct CDR3 sequences; about 29% were seen once. About this clonotype itself: This sequence may be a read error, since a much larger clone differs from it by one base. This likely comes from a read error, as the CDR3 has no conserved phenylalanine or tryptophan at its end. The DNA is omitted, as the CDR3 cannot be located on it reliably, and the CDR3 follows TCRdb's listing.

The sample was also reused in another study, on T cells of mothers and their children.

The material sequenced was blood. The chain is built from TRBV10-2 and TRBJ2-7; the table calls TRBD2, which could not be checked here. The source of this sequence is a woman in her 40s in good health. This CDR3 is CASSPRISGGATTDTQYC.